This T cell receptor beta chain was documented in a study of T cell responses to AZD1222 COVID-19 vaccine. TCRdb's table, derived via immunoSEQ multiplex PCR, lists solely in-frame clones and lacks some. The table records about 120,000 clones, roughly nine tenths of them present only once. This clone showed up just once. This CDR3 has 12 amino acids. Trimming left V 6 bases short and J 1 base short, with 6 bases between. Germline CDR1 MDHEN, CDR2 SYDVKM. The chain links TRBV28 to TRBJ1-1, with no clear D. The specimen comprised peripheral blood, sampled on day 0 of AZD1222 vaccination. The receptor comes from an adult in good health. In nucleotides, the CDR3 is TGTGCCAGCAGAATAGCGAACACTGAAGCTTTCTTT. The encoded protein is CASRIANTEAFF. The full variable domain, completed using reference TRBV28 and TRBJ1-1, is DVKVTQSSRYLVKRTGEKVFLECVQDMDHENMFWYRQDPGLGLRLIYFSYDVKMKEKGDIPEGYSVSREKKERFSLILESASTNQTSMYLCASRIANTEAFFGQGTRLTVV.